These 3 T cell receptor beta chains were sequenced from one sample in a study of blood T cells in healthy people across ages. PCR was performed a second time for about 6 to 11 cycles using a sample-barcoded 5' primer and a J-beta primer mix. In TCRdb, the 5' RACE reads were re-called with MiXCR into one record per CDR3 protein. The sample has 580,000 or so distinct CDR3 sequences, around 48% seen once. Source material: blood. The receptor set was obtained from a man aged 80 or over in good health.

This clonotype has just a few counts. This chain joins TRBV10-1 and TRBJ2-3; unclear D gene. This CDR3 is 13 amino acids long. V was clipped by 7 bases and J by 4 bases, with 12 bases between them. Germline V gene sequence: CDR1 WNHNN, CDR2 SYGVQD (reference sequence). CDR3 sequence: CASNRQIPDTQYF. The CDR3 DNA reads TGCGCCAGCAACCGGCAGATCCCAGATACGCAGTATTTT.

V usage is TRBV5-1 and J usage is TRBJ1-4; no clear D. V was shortened by 4 bases and J by 7 bases, with 14 bases between the two germline ends. The CDR3 has 14 residues. Germline V gene data show CDR1 as SGHRS and CDR2 as YFSETQ. The CDR3 DNA follows: TGCGCCAGCAGCCTGGAGGTCGGTTCTGAAAAACTGTTTTTT. It is translated as CASSLEVGSEKLFF.

This clonotype was seen more than once but under ten times. The chain uses TRBV27 and TRBJ2-7, with D perhaps matching TRBD2 (5 bases). Germline V gives CDR1 MNHEY, CDR2 SMNVEV (reference sequence). CDR3 length: 13 residues. The ends were cut back, 8 bases at V and 0 bases at J, with 11 bases in the middle. In nucleotides, the CDR3 is TGTGCCAGCGGTACTGGGAGCTCCTACGAGCAGTACTTC. Translation: CASGTGSSYEQYF.